The rows below give T cell receptor beta chains drawn from one sample of a study of shared clonotypes between healthy human individuals. Using immunoSEQ multiplex PCR, the repertoire was profiled, and TCRdb retains in-frame clones only, with some absent. The sample contains 2,100,000 or so clones, nearly 97% of which appear only once. Sequencing input: naive CD4+ T cells sorted from blood. Receptors originate from a man aged 18 to 29 in good health. The CDR3 runs from the conserved cysteine through the conserved F or W. D genes are given only for firm matches. Expanded clones are given a class, and other clones once, few, many or no size at all.

v_call: TRBV9
j_call: TRBJ1-1
clone_size: few
d_call: NA
cdr3_aa: CASSLPRPEAFF
cdr3_nt: TGTGCCAGCAGCCTCCCTCGGCCTGAAGCTTTCTTT

v_call: TRBV19
j_call: TRBJ2-1
clone_size: NA
d_call: TRBD2
cdr3_aa: CASRSASGNNNEQFF
cdr3_nt: TGTGCCAGTAGGTCGGCGAGCGGGAATAACAATGAGCAGTTCTTC

v_call: TRBV18
j_call: TRBJ1-1
clone_size: few
d_call: NA
cdr3_aa: CASSPGGRDTEAFF
cdr3_nt: TGTGCCAGCTCACCAGGAGGCAGGGACACTGAAGCTTTCTTT

v_call: TRBV29-1
j_call: TRBJ1-2
clone_size: NA
d_call: NA
cdr3_aa: CSVDRPANYGYTF
cdr3_nt: TGCAGCGTTGATAGGCCAGCTAACTATGGCTACACCTTC

v_call: TRBV19
j_call: TRBJ2-5
clone_size: NA
d_call: NA
cdr3_aa: CASSMSRRETQYF
cdr3_nt: TGTGCCAGTAGTATGAGCCGAAGAGAGACCCAGTACTTC

v_call: TRBV7-2
j_call: TRBJ2-5
clone_size: NA
d_call: TRBD1
cdr3_aa: CASSSPPGQGVVETQYF
cdr3_nt: TGTGCCAGCAGCTCCCCTCCAGGACAGGGAGTCGTAGAGACCCAGTACTTC

v_call: TRBV5-1
j_call: TRBJ1-1
clone_size: NA
d_call: NA
cdr3_aa: CASSLETPGTEAFF
cdr3_nt: TGCGCCAGCAGCTTAGAAACTCCCGGGACAGAAGCTTTCTTT

v_call: TRBV27
j_call: TRBJ1-1
clone_size: NA
d_call: NA
cdr3_aa: CASSFGTFTEAFF
cdr3_nt: TGTGCCAGCAGTTTCGGGACTTTCACTGAAGCTTTCTTT

v_call: TRBV18
j_call: TRBJ1-3
clone_size: NA
d_call: TRBD1
cdr3_aa: CASSPLDRGRGNTIYF
cdr3_nt: TGTGCCAGCTCACCCTTGGACAGGGGGCGAGGAAACACCATATATTTT

v_call: TRBV5-4
j_call: TRBJ1-1
clone_size: NA
d_call: NA
cdr3_aa: CASSLAGWNTEAFF
cdr3_nt: TGTGCCAGCAGCTTGGCGGGGTGGAACACTGAAGCTTTCTTT

v_call: TRBV5-1
j_call: TRBJ2-7
clone_size: NA
d_call: TRBD1
cdr3_aa: CASSPPDRGYEQYF
cdr3_nt: TGCGCCAGCAGCCCCCCGGACAGGGGCTACGAGCAGTACTTC

v_call: TRBV7-9
j_call: TRBJ2-1
clone_size: NA
d_call: NA
cdr3_aa: CASNIWGSYNEQFF
cdr3_nt: TGTGCCAGCAACATTTGGGGCTCCTACAATGAGCAGTTCTTC

v_call: TRBV30
j_call: TRBJ2-7
clone_size: NA
d_call: NA
cdr3_aa: CAWSGQRHYEQYF
cdr3_nt: TGTGCCTGGAGCGGACAGCGCCACTACGAGCAGTACTTC

v_call: TRBV19
j_call: TRBJ2-5
clone_size: NA
d_call: TRBD2
cdr3_aa: CASSIDLLAGLETQYF
cdr3_nt: TGTGCCAGTAGTATAGATCTACTAGCGGGCTTGGAGACCCAGTACTTC

v_call: TRBV18
j_call: TRBJ2-5
clone_size: NA
d_call: TRBD1
cdr3_aa: CASSLQQGAGETQYF
cdr3_nt: TGTGCCAGCTCACTACAGCAGGGGGCAGGAGAGACCCAGTACTTC

v_call: TRBV19
j_call: TRBJ2-7
clone_size: NA
d_call: NA
cdr3_aa: CASSTPSGSSYEQYF
cdr3_nt: TGTGCCAGTAGTACGCCATCAGGGTCTAGCTACGAGCAGTACTTC

v_call: TRBV28
j_call: TRBJ1-4
clone_size: NA
d_call: NA
cdr3_aa: CASSLNRQLNEKLFF
cdr3_nt: TGTGCCAGCAGTTTAAATAGGCAGCTAAATGAAAAACTGTTTTTT

v_call: TRBV5-1
j_call: TRBJ2-3
clone_size: NA
d_call: TRBD2
cdr3_aa: CASSLVAAGGPDDTQYF
cdr3_nt: TGCGCCAGCAGCTTGGTTGCGGCGGGAGGGCCCGACGATACGCAGTATTTT

v_call: TRBV5-4
j_call: TRBJ2-3
clone_size: once
d_call: NA
cdr3_aa: CASSTRLDGDTQYF
cdr3_nt: TGTGCCAGCAGCACTCGACTAGACGGAGATACGCAGTATTTT

v_call: TRBV7-2
j_call: TRBJ1-3
clone_size: once
d_call: NA
cdr3_aa: CASSSSTGLGNTIYF
cdr3_nt: TGTGCCAGCAGCTCAAGTACAGGACTTGGAAACACCATATATTTT

v_call: TRBV21-1
j_call: TRBJ2-7
clone_size: NA
d_call: NA
cdr3_aa: CASSNGGCSYEQYF
cdr3_nt: TGTGCCAGCAGCAACGGTGGGTGCTCCTACGAGCAGTACTTC

v_call: TRBV6-5
j_call: TRBJ1-3
clone_size: NA
d_call: NA
cdr3_aa: CASSGDFSSGNTIYF
cdr3_nt: TGTGCCAGCAGTGGGGACTTTAGCTCTGGAAACACCATATATTTT

v_call: TRBV10-3
j_call: TRBJ2-7
clone_size: NA
d_call: TRBD2
cdr3_aa: CAITGTSVYEQYF
cdr3_nt: TGTGCCATCACCGGGACTAGCGTCTACGAGCAGTACTTC

v_call: TRBV11-2
j_call: TRBJ1-1
clone_size: NA
d_call: NA
cdr3_aa: CASSTLKGRAEAFF
cdr3_nt: TGTGCCAGCAGCACTCTGAAGGGACGGGCTGAAGCTTTCTTT

v_call: TRBV7-7
j_call: TRBJ2-1
clone_size: NA
d_call: NA
cdr3_aa: CASSLDWSNEQFF
cdr3_nt: TGTGCTAGCAGCTTAGATTGGAGCAATGAGCAGTTCTTC

v_call: TRBV6-5
j_call: TRBJ2-7
clone_size: NA
d_call: NA
cdr3_aa: CASSSNSYEQYF
cdr3_nt: TGTGCCAGCAGTTCCAACTCCTACGAGCAGTACTTC

v_call: TRBV6-4
j_call: TRBJ1-5
clone_size: NA
d_call: NA
cdr3_aa: CASTPTDQPQHF
cdr3_nt: TGTGCCAGCACGCCAACTGATCAGCCCCAGCATTTT

v_call: TRBV7-2
j_call: TRBJ2-5
clone_size: NA
d_call: NA
cdr3_aa: CASSLANNPRETQYF
cdr3_nt: TGTGCCAGCAGCTTAGCCAACAACCCTAGGGAGACCCAGTACTTC

v_call: TRBV27
j_call: TRBJ1-2
clone_size: NA
d_call: NA
cdr3_aa: CASSSRQGKSYGYTF
cdr3_nt: TGTGCCAGCAGTTCCCGCCAGGGGAAATCCTATGGCTACACCTTC

v_call: TRBV27
j_call: TRBJ2-3
clone_size: NA
d_call: TRBD2
cdr3_aa: CASSLTSGRPTDTQYF
cdr3_nt: TGTGCCAGCAGTTTGACTAGCGGCAGGCCCACAGATACGCAGTATTTT

v_call: TRBV10-3
j_call: TRBJ2-7
clone_size: once
d_call: TRBD2
cdr3_aa: CAISESGKGAGYYEQYF
cdr3_nt: TGTGCCATCAGTGAGTCTGGGAAGGGAGCGGGGTACTACGAGCAGTACTTC

v_call: TRBV5-4
j_call: TRBJ1-6
clone_size: NA
d_call: TRBD1
cdr3_aa: CASRRRGGGNSPLHF
cdr3_nt: TGTGCCAGCAGACGGAGAGGAGGGGGCAATTCACCCCTCCACTTT

v_call: TRBV6-5
j_call: TRBJ1-5
clone_size: NA
d_call: TRBD1
cdr3_aa: CASQMTGDQPQHF
cdr3_nt: TGTGCCAGCCAAATGACAGGGGATCAGCCCCAGCATTTT

v_call: TRBV6-1
j_call: TRBJ2-3
clone_size: NA
d_call: TRBD1
cdr3_aa: CASSDRTQGALGDTQYF
cdr3_nt: TGTGCCAGCAGTGACCGAACTCAGGGGGCCTTGGGAGATACGCAGTATTTT

v_call: TRBV27
j_call: TRBJ2-7
clone_size: NA
d_call: NA
cdr3_aa: CASSSEKLYPYEQYF
cdr3_nt: TGTGCCAGCAGTTCGGAAAAGTTATACCCCTACGAGCAGTACTTC

v_call: TRBV4-1
j_call: TRBJ1-6
clone_size: NA
d_call: NA
cdr3_aa: CASSQDHRTVARASPLHF
cdr3_nt: TGCGCCAGCAGCCAAGATCACAGGACAGTGGCCCGGGCCTCACCCCTCCACTTT

v_call: TRBV4-1
j_call: TRBJ1-4
clone_size: once
d_call: NA
cdr3_aa: CASSQHGTSNEKLFF
cdr3_nt: TGCGCCAGCAGCCAGCATGGGACATCTAATGAAAAACTGTTTTTT

v_call: TRBV2
j_call: TRBJ2-3
clone_size: NA
d_call: TRBD2
cdr3_aa: CASSVESGRGTDTQYF
cdr3_nt: TGTGCCAGCAGTGTAGAGAGCGGGAGGGGTACAGATACGCAGTATTTT

v_call: TRBV10-3
j_call: TRBJ1-5
clone_size: NA
d_call: NA
cdr3_aa: CAISPSNQPQHF
cdr3_nt: TGTGCCATTTCCCCTAGCAATCAGCCCCAGCATTTT

v_call: TRBV30
j_call: TRBJ2-3
clone_size: NA
d_call: NA
cdr3_aa: CAWSLADTQYF
cdr3_nt: TGTGCCTGGAGCCTTGCAGATACGCAGTATTTT

v_call: TRBV5-4
j_call: TRBJ1-4
clone_size: once
d_call: NA
cdr3_aa: CASSLETSNEKLFF
cdr3_nt: TGTGCCAGCAGCTTGGAGACATCTAATGAAAAACTGTTTTTT

v_call: TRBV21-1
j_call: TRBJ1-5
clone_size: NA
d_call: NA
cdr3_aa: CASSVGPRQPQHF
cdr3_nt: TGTGCCAGCAGCGTAGGCCCCCGTCAGCCCCAGCATTTT

v_call: TRBV6-5
j_call: TRBJ1-1
clone_size: NA
d_call: NA
cdr3_aa: CASSSIRGGNTEAFF
cdr3_nt: TGTGCCAGCAGCTCAATCCGGGGGGGTAACACTGAAGCTTTCTTT

v_call: TRBV18
j_call: TRBJ2-2
clone_size: once
d_call: NA
cdr3_aa: CASSRGTPANTGELFF
cdr3_nt: TGTGCCAGCTCTCGCGGGACGCCCGCGAACACCGGGGAGCTGTTTTTT

v_call: TRBV10-1
j_call: TRBJ1-1
clone_size: NA
d_call: TRBD1
cdr3_aa: CASETGRVEVNTEAFF
cdr3_nt: TGCGCCAGCGAGACAGGGCGGGTAGAGGTGAACACTGAAGCTTTCTTT

v_call: TRBV27
j_call: TRBJ2-3
clone_size: NA
d_call: TRBD1
cdr3_aa: CASSLSKTGRVDTQYF
cdr3_nt: TGTGCCAGCAGTTTATCGAAGACAGGGCGGGTAGATACGCAGTATTTT

v_call: TRBV30
j_call: TRBJ1-5
clone_size: NA
d_call: NA
cdr3_aa: CAWSSDGYSNQPQHF
cdr3_nt: TGTGCCTGGAGTTCCGACGGGTATAGCAATCAGCCCCAGCATTTT

v_call: TRBV9
j_call: TRBJ1-2
clone_size: NA
d_call: NA
cdr3_aa: CASSPTSSNYGYTF
cdr3_nt: TGTGCCAGCAGCCCAACCAGCAGTAACTATGGCTACACCTTC

v_call: TRBV2
j_call: TRBJ2-5
clone_size: NA
d_call: NA
cdr3_aa: CASSQGSRETQYF
cdr3_nt: TGTGCCAGCAGCCAGGGGTCCAGGGAGACCCAGTACTTC

v_call: TRBV5-1
j_call: TRBJ2-3
clone_size: once
d_call: NA
cdr3_aa: CASSLQNTQYF
cdr3_nt: TGCGCCAGCAGCTTGCAGAATACGCAGTATTTT

v_call: TRBV4-2
j_call: TRBJ1-5
clone_size: NA
d_call: TRBD1
cdr3_aa: CASSPSRDRGVRGNQPQHF
cdr3_nt: TGTGCCAGCAGCCCGTCCCGGGACAGGGGGGTTCGGGGCAATCAGCCCCAGCATTTT

v_call: TRBV6-5
j_call: TRBJ2-3
clone_size: NA
d_call: TRBD1
cdr3_aa: CASKDRAPDTQYF
cdr3_nt: TGTGCCAGCAAGGACAGGGCTCCAGATACGCAGTATTTT

v_call: TRBV6-6
j_call: TRBJ2-3
clone_size: NA
d_call: NA
cdr3_aa: CASSYSGGAVDTQYF
cdr3_nt: TGTGCCAGCAGTTACTCGGGGGGTGCGGTAGATACGCAGTATTTT

v_call: TRBV7-2
j_call: TRBJ2-7
clone_size: NA
d_call: NA
cdr3_aa: CASSLSTREFYEQYF
cdr3_nt: TGTGCCAGCAGCTTATCCACCCGGGAGTTCTACGAGCAGTACTTC

v_call: TRBV21-1
j_call: TRBJ2-7
clone_size: NA
d_call: NA
cdr3_aa: CDSSKLYEQYF
cdr3_nt: TGTGACTCTAGCAAACTCTACGAGCAGTACTTC

v_call: TRBV6-5
j_call: TRBJ2-5
clone_size: NA
d_call: NA
cdr3_aa: CASSYSNWYNQETQYF
cdr3_nt: TGTGCCAGCAGTTACTCGAACTGGTACAACCAAGAGACCCAGTACTTC

v_call: TRBV4-1
j_call: TRBJ2-1
clone_size: NA
d_call: TRBD2
cdr3_aa: CASSQDRGRGAYNEQFF
cdr3_nt: TGCGCCAGCAGCCAAGATCGGGGACGGGGGGCCTACAATGAGCAGTTCTTC

v_call: TRBV28
j_call: TRBJ1-2
clone_size: NA
d_call: NA
cdr3_aa: CASTSQGLSLYGYTF
cdr3_nt: TGTGCCAGCACCTCACAGGGTTTATCACTCTATGGCTACACCTTC

v_call: TRBV7-3
j_call: TRBJ2-2
clone_size: NA
d_call: NA
cdr3_aa: CASSFQGSFTGELFF
cdr3_nt: TGTGCCAGCAGCTTTCAGGGGTCTTTCACCGGGGAGCTGTTTTTT

v_call: TRBV18
j_call: TRBJ1-2
clone_size: NA
d_call: NA
cdr3_aa: CASSPGTVNYGYTF
cdr3_nt: TGTGCCAGCTCACCTGGCACCGTGAACTATGGCTACACCTTC